This T cell receptor beta chain was sequenced in a study of blood T cell repertoires in COVID-19. Across the whole study: There were acute and convalescent COVID-19 samples, and they came from the United States, Italy and Spain. The cDNA or gDNA used as material had been derived from T cells, B-cell-depleted T cells, or PBMCs.

In the original workflow: Scientists estimated how many nucleated cells there were by amplifying reference gene primers. Profiled with immunoSEQ multiplex PCR; TCRdb holds only in-frame clones, not every one. V and J calls plus clone size are reproduced from that table; the DNA served to infer D and trimming. Among about 300,000 clones, 85% were seen once, and the ten largest hold under 2%. Germline assignment: CDR1 LGHNT and CDR2 FRNRAP. CDR3 length: 17 amino acids. The J segment lost 1 base and the V segment lost 0 bases, leaving 3 bases of the junction unmatched. No more than 2 weeks before study entry, exposed participants had met a case of COVID-19.

The sample was PBMCs or T cells enriched from blood (not recorded which). The TCR was taken from a woman in her twenties or thirties who had been exposed to COVID-19. V is TRBV12-5 and J is TRBJ2-2; 9 bases are a match to TRBD1. In nucleotides, the CDR3 is TGTGCTAGTGGTTTGGTACTGGGACAGGGGAACACCGGGGAGCTGTTTTTT. This sequence encodes CASGLVLGQGNTGELFF.